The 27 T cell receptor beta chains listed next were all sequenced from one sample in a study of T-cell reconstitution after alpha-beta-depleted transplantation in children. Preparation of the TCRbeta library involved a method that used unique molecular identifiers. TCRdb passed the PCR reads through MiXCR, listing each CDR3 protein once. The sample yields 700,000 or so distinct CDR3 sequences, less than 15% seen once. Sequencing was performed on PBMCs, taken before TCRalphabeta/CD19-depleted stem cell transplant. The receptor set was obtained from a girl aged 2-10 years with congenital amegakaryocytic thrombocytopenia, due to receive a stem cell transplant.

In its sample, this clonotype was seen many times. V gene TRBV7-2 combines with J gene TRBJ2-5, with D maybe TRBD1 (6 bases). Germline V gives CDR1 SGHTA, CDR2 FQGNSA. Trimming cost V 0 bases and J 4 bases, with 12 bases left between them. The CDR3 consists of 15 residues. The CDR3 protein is CASSLAGQWAETQYF. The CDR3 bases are TGTGCCAGCAGCTTAGCGGGACAATGGGCAGAGACCCAGTACTTC.

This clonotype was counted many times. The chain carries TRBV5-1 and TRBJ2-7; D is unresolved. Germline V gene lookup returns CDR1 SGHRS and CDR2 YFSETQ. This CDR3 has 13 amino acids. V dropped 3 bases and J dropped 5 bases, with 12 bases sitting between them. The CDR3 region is CASSSSGFDEQYF. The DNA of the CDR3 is TGCGCCAGCAGCTCTTCCGGGTTCGACGAGCAGTACTTC.

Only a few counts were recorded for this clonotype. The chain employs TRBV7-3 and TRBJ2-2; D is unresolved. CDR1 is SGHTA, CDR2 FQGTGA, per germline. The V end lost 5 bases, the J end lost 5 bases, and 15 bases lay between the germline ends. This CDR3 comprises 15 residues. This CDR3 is CASSARGKGTGELFF. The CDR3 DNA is TGTGCCAGCAGCGCCCGAGGAAAGGGAACCGGGGAGCTGTTTTTT.

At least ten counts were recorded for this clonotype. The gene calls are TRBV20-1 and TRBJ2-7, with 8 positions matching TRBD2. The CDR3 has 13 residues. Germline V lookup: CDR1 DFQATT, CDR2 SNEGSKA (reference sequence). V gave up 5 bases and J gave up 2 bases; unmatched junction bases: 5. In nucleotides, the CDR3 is TGCAGTGCTCGCTTTAGCGGGGCCTACGAGCAGTACTTC. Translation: CSARFSGAYEQYF.

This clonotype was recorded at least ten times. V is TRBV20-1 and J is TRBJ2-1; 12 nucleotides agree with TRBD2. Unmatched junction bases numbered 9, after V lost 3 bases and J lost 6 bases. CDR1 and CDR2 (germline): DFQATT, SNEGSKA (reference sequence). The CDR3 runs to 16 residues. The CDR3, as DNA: TGCAGTGCTAGGCCCCTAGCGGGAGGGCCCGGCAATGAGCAGTTCTTC. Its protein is CSARPLAGGPGNEQFF.

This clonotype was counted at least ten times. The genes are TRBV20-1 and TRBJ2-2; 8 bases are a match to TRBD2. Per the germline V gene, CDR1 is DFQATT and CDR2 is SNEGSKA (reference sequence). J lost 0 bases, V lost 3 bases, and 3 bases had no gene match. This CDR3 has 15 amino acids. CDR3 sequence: CSASLAGPNTGELFF. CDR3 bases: TGCAGTGCTAGTCTAGCGGGTCCGAACACCGGGGAGCTGTTTTTT.

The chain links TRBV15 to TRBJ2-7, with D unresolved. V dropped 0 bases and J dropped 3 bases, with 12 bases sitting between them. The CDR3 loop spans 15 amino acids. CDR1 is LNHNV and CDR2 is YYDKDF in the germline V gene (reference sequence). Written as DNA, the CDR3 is TGTGCCACCAGCAGAGAGGATTCGGCGCGCTACGAGCAGTACTTC. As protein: CATSREDSARYEQYF.

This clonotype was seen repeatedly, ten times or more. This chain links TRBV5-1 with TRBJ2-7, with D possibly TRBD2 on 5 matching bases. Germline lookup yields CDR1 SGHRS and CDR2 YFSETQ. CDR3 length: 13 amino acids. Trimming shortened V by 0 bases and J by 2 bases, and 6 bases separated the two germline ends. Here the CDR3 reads CASSLEGAYEQYF. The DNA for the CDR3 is TGCGCCAGCAGCTTGGAGGGAGCCTACGAGCAGTACTTC.

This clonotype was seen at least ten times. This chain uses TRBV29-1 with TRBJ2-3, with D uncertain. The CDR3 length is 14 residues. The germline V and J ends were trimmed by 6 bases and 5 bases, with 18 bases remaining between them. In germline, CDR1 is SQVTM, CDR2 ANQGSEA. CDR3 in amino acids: CSVSPRLEKDTQYF. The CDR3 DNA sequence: TGCAGCGTCTCACCAAGGCTAGAGAAAGATACGCAGTATTTT.

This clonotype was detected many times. CDR3 sequence reads: CSVEEVPNGYTF. The DNA of the CDR3 is TGCAGCGTTGAAGAAGTCCCCAATGGCTACACCTTC. J is TRBJ1-2 and V is TRBV29-1; D gene unclear. CDR1 SQVTM and CDR2 ANQGSEA come from the germline V gene. Trimming shortened V by 0 bases and J by 6 bases, and 8 bases separated the two germline ends. CDR3 length equals 12 residues.

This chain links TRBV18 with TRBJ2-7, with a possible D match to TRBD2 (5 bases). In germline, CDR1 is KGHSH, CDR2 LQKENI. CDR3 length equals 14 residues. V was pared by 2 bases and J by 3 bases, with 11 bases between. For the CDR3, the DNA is TGTGCCAGCTCACCAGAGGGATTTGTCTACGAGCAGTACTTC. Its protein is CASSPEGFVYEQYF. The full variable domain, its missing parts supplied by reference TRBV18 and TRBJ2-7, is NAGVMQNPRHLVRRRGQEARLRCSPMKGHSHVYWYRQLPEEGLKFMVYLQKENIIDESGMPKERFSAEFPKEGPSILRIQQVVRGDSAAYFCASSPEGFVYEQYFGPGTRLTVT.

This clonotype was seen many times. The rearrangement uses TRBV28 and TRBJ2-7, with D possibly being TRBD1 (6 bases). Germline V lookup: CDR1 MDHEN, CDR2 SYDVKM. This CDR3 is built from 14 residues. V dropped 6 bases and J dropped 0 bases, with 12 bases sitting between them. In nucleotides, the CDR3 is TGTGCCAGCAGATCGACAGGTTACTCCTACGAGCAGTACTTC. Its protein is CASRSTGYSYEQYF.

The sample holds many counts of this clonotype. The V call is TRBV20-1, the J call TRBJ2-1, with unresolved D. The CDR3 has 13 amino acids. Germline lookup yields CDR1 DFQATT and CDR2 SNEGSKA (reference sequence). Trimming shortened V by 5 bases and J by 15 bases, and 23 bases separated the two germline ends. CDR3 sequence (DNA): TGCAGTGCTTCCCCGACCGGGTCGTTATTGTTGTTCTTC. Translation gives CSASPTGSLLLFF.

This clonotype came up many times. This chain's CDR3 is CSGASSSYEQFF. CDR3 DNA: TGCAGTGGAGCCTCTAGTTCCTATGAGCAGTTCTTC. The chain recombines TRBV20-1 with TRBJ2-1; no clear D. The V gene's germline CDR1 is DFQATT and CDR2 SNEGSKA (reference sequence). V was clipped by 7 bases and J by 8 bases, with 15 bases between them. The CDR3 extends over 12 amino acids.

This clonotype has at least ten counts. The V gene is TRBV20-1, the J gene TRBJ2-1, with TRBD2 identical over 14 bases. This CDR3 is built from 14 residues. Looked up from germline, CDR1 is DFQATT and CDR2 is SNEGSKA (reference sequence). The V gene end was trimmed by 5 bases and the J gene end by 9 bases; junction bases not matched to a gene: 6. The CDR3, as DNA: TGCAGTGCTCCCGGGACTAGCGGGAGAGGTGAGCAGTTCTTC. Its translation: CSAPGTSGRGEQFF.

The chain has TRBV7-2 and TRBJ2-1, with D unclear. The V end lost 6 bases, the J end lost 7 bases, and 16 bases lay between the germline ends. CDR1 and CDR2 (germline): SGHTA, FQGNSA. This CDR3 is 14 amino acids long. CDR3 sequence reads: CASSKRISSNEQFF. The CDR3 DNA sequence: TGTGCCAGCAGTAAGAGGATTTCCTCGAATGAGCAGTTCTTC.

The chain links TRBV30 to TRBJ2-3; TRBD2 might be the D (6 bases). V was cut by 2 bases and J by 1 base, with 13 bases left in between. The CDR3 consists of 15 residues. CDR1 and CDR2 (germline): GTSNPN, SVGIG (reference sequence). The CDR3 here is CAWSLMGGGTDTQYF. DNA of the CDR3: TGTGCCTGGAGTTTGATGGGGGGAGGCACAGATACGCAGTATTTT.

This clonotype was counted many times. The CDR3 protein is CSADSGGLGEKLFF. CDR3 in DNA: TGCAGTGCAGACTCGGGGGGCTTAGGGGAAAAACTGTTTTTT. V gene TRBV20-1 combines with J gene TRBJ1-4; D perhaps matches TRBD1 (6 bases). The V and J ends lost 6 bases and 8 bases respectively, with 19 bases between them. CDR1 is DFQATT, CDR2 SNEGSKA, per germline (reference sequence). The length of the CDR3 is 14 residues.

DNA of the CDR3: TGCGCCAGCAGCTTGGAACAGACGATCTCCATCCCCTACAATGAGCAGTTCTTC. Amino acids: CASSLEQTISIPYNEQFF. J is TRBJ2-1 and V is TRBV5-1; D is ambiguous. CDR1 and CDR2 (germline): SGHRS, YFSETQ. The CDR3 runs to 18 residues. Trimming left V 0 bases short and J 2 bases short, with 18 bases between.

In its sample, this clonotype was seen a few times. The chain's CDR3 is CASSPLGSNNEQFF. As DNA, the CDR3 is TGCGCCAGCAGCCCCCTTGGTTCTAACAATGAGCAGTTCTTC. The V gene is TRBV5-1, the J gene TRBJ2-1; D is unclear. Trimming pared 4 bases from V and 5 bases from J, leaving 13 bases between. The CDR3 runs 14 residues. Germline V lookup: CDR1 SGHRS, CDR2 YFSETQ.

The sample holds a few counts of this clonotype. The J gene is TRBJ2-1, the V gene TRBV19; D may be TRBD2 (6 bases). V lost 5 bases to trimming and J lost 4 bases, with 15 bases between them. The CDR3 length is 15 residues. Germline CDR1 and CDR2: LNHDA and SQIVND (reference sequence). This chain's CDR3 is CASSRVGSGYNEQFF. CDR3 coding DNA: TGTGCCAGTAGTCGGGTGGGGAGCGGGTACAATGAGCAGTTCTTC.

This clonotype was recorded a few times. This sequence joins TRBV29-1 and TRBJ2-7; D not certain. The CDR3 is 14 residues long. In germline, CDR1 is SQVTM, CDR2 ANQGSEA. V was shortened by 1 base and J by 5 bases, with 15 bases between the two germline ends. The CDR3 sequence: CSVEAIGSRDEQYF. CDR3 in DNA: TGCAGCGTTGAAGCGATAGGCAGTAGGGACGAGCAGTACTTC.

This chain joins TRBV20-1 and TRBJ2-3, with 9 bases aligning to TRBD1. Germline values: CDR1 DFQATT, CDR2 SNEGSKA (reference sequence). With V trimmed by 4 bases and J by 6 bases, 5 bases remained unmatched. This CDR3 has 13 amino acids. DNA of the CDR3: TGCAGTGCTAAGGACAGGGGCGGGGATACGCAGTATTTT. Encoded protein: CSAKDRGGDTQYF.

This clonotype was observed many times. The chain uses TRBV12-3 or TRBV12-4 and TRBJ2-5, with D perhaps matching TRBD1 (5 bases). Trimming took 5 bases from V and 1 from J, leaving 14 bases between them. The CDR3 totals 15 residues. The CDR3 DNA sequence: TGTGCCAGCAGTCCTACCAGGGTAAGCCAAGAGACCCAGTACTTC. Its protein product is CASSPTRVSQETQYF.

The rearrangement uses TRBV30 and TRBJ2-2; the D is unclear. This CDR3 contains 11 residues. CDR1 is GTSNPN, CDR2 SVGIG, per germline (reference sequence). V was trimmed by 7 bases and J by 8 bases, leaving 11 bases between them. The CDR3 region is CASNQRGELFF. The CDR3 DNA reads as TGTGCCTCCAACCAACGAGGGGAGCTGTTTTTT.

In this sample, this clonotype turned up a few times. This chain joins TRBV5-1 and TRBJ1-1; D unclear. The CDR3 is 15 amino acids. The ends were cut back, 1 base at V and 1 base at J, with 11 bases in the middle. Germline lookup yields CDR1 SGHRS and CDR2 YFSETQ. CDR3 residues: CASSLTILWNTEAFF. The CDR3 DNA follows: TGCGCCAGCAGCTTGACAATACTTTGGAACACTGAAGCTTTCTTT.

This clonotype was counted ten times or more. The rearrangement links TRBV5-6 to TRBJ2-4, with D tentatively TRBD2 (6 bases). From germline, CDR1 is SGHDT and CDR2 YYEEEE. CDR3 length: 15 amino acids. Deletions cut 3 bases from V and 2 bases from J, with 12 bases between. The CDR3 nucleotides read TGTGCCAGCAGCTCACCGGGAGTTCCCAAAAACATTCAGTACTTC. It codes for CASSSPGVPKNIQYF.